One T cell receptor beta chain is described in this entry. The germline V gene encodes CDR1 SGHAT and CDR2 FQNNGV. The junction had 3 bases not matched to a gene; V was cut back by 3 bases and J by 2 bases. There are 15 residues in the CDR3. These data originate in a study of somatic mutations in cytotoxic T cells in rheumatoid arthritis. Study-wide background: Patient blood was drawn as 30 ml EDTA; the draw came right after diagnosis and before any treatment.

In the original analysis: There were rare matches between patient CD8+ clones larger than 1% and published virus-specific TCRB sequences. The method was immunoSEQ multiplex PCR; TCRdb's version includes in-frame clones alone and lacks a portion of them. Clone size and V and J calls were adopted from that table, with D and trimming inferred from the DNA. This sample yields 17,000 or so clones, of which approximately 82% are seen a single time; about 21% belongs to the top ten. The material sequenced was CD8+ T cells sorted from blood. This receptor was obtained from an adult with rheumatoid arthritis. The J gene is TRBJ1-2, the V gene TRBV11-2, with TRBD1 matching over 10 bases. The CDR3 protein is CASSFGTGANYGYTF. The DNA of the CDR3 is TGTGCCAGCAGCTTCGGGACAGGGGCCAACTATGGCTACACCTTC.